This T cell receptor beta chain was sequenced during a study of monozygotic twins with inflammatory bowel disease. General study findings and limits: Whereas healthy co-twins had higher TCRbeta diversity (inverse Simpson), IBD patients had lower diversity. Whether twins were concordant or discordant made no difference to repertoire similarity, possibly from limited power.

Per the germline V gene, CDR1 is MNHEY and CDR2 is SVGEGT. The CDR3 contains 13 residues. Turning to this clonotype: As yet, its antigen is unknown.

Each UMI harboured a 6-nucleotide sample barcode and was appended via template switching. TCRdb reprocessed the 5' RACE reads and stores each CDR3 protein as one record, lacking DNA. The sample includes approximately 380,000 distinct CDR3 sequences. The gene calls are TRBV6-2 or TRBV6-3 and TRBJ1-1. The sequencing sample was made of blood. The receptor was isolated from a human donor with ulcerative colitis or Crohn's disease, or a healthy co-twin of an affected twin (not recorded which). CDR3 amino acids: CASRVNVNTEAFF.